This TCR beta chain was profiled in a study of blood T cell repertoires in COVID-19. The CDR3 consists of 16 residues. With V trimmed by 5 bases and J by 2 bases, 9 bases remained unmatched. Germline V lookup: CDR1 LGHDT, CDR2 YNNKEL (reference sequence). Profiling relied on immunoSEQ multiplex PCR, and the TCRdb table lists in-frame clones only, not all of them. This sample has approximately 61,000 clones, with 70% to 90% found just once. The TCR sequence derives from a woman at least 80 years old with active COVID-19. V and J are TRBV3-1 (or the pseudogene TRBV3-2) and TRBJ1-2; 9 nucleotides match TRBD1. The sequencing input was peripheral blood. The CDR3 here is CASSSGTGPLNYGYTF. CDR3 bases: TGTGCCAGCAGCTCCGGGACAGGGCCCCTCAACTATGGCTACACCTTC.